Sample share makes the clone carrying this T cell receptor beta chain large (0.1 to 1%). The data were obtained in a study of metastatic and nonmetastatic thyroid tumors. Germline V gene data show CDR1 as MDHEN and CDR2 as SYDVKM. With 8 bases removed from V and 7 bases from J, the gap between germline ends came to 20 bases. The CDR3 contains 14 residues. There were no patients who had received any treatment before thyroid surgery. TCRdb redid the clone calls on the PCR reads using MiXCR. The sample shows about 9,500 clones, approximately 31% of them seen only once. The sample consisted of adjacent normal tissue. V and J are TRBV28 and TRBJ1-2, with D perhaps matching TRBD1 (5 bases). This TCR derives from a female donor with papillary thyroid cancer or a benign thyroid nodule (not recorded which). Some clones in this sample may be carry-over from other donors' samples. The CDR3 is CASFDTRRGGGYTF. In DNA, the CDR3 is TGTGCCAGCTTCGACACACGAAGGGGAGGTGGCTACACCTTC.